Listed here are 21 T cell receptor beta chains from one sample, sequenced in a study of blood T cell repertoires in COVID-19. Measured with immunoSEQ multiplex PCR; TCRdb has only the in-frame clones, and not every one. The table records roughly 480,000 clones, roughly 89% of them present only once. Sequencing input: peripheral blood. These receptors all stem from a man aged 18 to 35 with COVID-19, enrolled during active disease.

The chain carries TRBV12-3 or TRBV12-4 and TRBJ2-7; weak D call: TRBD1 (6 bases). Trimming shortened V by 3 bases and J by 9 bases, and 15 bases separated the two germline ends. The CDR3 runs to 13 residues. The CDR3 reads CASSFGQHRVQYF. The CDR3 coding sequence is TGTGCCAGCAGTTTTGGACAGCATAGGGTGCAGTACTTC.

The rearrangement uses TRBV18 and TRBJ2-7, with TRBD2 identical over 9 bases. CDR3 length equals 15 residues. With V trimmed by 3 bases and J by 4 bases, 7 bases remained unmatched. Germline V gene data show CDR1 as KGHSH and CDR2 as LQKENI. CDR3 in DNA: TGTGCCAGCTCACCCGTAGCGGGAGACGGGTACGAGCAGTACTTC. It encodes CASSPVAGDGYEQYF.

The chain links TRBV7-9 to TRBJ1-2, with D unresolved. CDR3 length: 12 amino acids. CDR1 SEHNR and CDR2 FQNEAQ come from the germline V gene (reference sequence). V lost 8 bases and J 4 bases, leaving 11 bases between the germline ends. The CDR3 sequence is CASGPPRYGYTF. The DNA of the CDR3 is TGTGCCAGCGGTCCGCCGCGCTATGGCTACACCTTC. Full variable domain (outside the CDR3, taken from reference TRBV7-9 and TRBJ1-2): DTGVSQNPRHKITKRGQNVTFRCDPISEHNRLYWYRQTLGQGPEFLTYFQNEAQLEKSRLLSDRFSAERPKGSFSTLEIQRTEQGDSAMYLCASGPPRYGYTFGSGTRLTVV.

As to this clone: The junction and the germline gene differ at one end; a read error may be behind it. V and J are TRBV11-2 and TRBJ1-4; 9 bases fit TRBD1. CDR1 and CDR2 from the germline V gene are SGHAT and FQNNGV. This CDR3 has 11 amino acids. CDR3 sequence reads: CASSYRDRVLF. The CDR3 nucleotides read TGTGCCAGCAGCTACCGGGACAGGGTACTTTTT.

This sequence joins TRBV4-2 and TRBJ1-1; tentative D call: TRBD1 (6 bases). The CDR3 runs 18 residues. V lost 0 bases to trimming and J lost 4 bases, with 21 bases between them. CDR1 and CDR2 from the germline V gene are LGHNA and YNFKEQ. The CDR3 DNA reads TGTGCCAGCAGCCAAGATCTTGGGGGCGGAGCGGGGAGCACTGAAGCTTTCTTT. This translates into CASSQDLGGGAGSTEAFF.

The genes are TRBV2 and TRBJ2-7; 7 positions match TRBD1. This CDR3 comprises 14 residues. Trimming took 7 bases from V and 3 from J; bases not matched to a gene: 9. CDR1 SNHLY and CDR2 FYNNEI come from the germline V gene. CDR3 coding DNA: TGTGCCAGCATCGAGGGACAGCTTCACTACGAGCAGTACTTC. Its protein is CASIEGQLHYEQYF.

The sample holds one count of this clone. This chain links TRBV11-3 with TRBJ2-7; possibly TRBD2 for D (5 bases). The CDR3 consists of 13 residues. V lost 5 bases to trimming and J lost 3 bases, with 11 bases between them. Germline lookup yields CDR1 SGHNT and CDR2 YENEEA. The CDR3 DNA sequence: TGTGCCAGCAGCCCTACTCGGGACTACGAGCAGTACTTC. Translating gives CASSPTRDYEQYF.

The chain is built from TRBV5-6 and TRBJ2-7; tentatively, D is TRBD1 (5 bases). Per germline, CDR1 SGHDT and CDR2 YYEEEE. This CDR3 comprises 12 residues. Trimming removed 4 bases from V and 3 bases from J, with 8 bases in between. CDR3: CASSLGHYEQYF. CDR3 DNA sequence: TGTGCCAGCAGCCTCGGACACTACGAGCAGTACTTC.

The CDR3 loop is CASSSGQVEEKLFF. CDR3 coding DNA: TGTGCCAGCAGCTCGGGACAGGTGGAGGAAAAACTGTTTTTT. This chain connects TRBV5-6 to TRBJ1-4; 8 positions match TRBD1. This CDR3 is 14 amino acids long. CDR1 is SGHDT and CDR2 is YYEEEE in the germline V gene. J gave up 8 bases and V 3 bases, and 6 bases lay outside the gene matches.

The V gene is TRBV6-6, the J gene TRBJ2-2; 11 nucleotides agree with TRBD2. J lost 2 bases, V lost 6 bases, and 5 bases had no gene match. The CDR3 is 16 amino acids. Germline V gene sequence: CDR1 MNHNY, CDR2 SVGAGI (reference sequence). For the CDR3, the DNA is TGTGCCAGCAGGGAACTAGCGGGGGACAACACCGGGGAGCTGTTTTTT. Translated, it gives CASRELAGDNTGELFF.

The J gene is TRBJ2-3, the V gene TRBV6-5, with TRBD2 matching over 9 bases. Germline CDR1 is MNHEY and CDR2 is SVGAGI. The CDR3 has 15 residues. The V and J ends lost 5 bases and 10 bases, in that order; junction bases with no gene match: 13. The CDR3 DNA sequence: TGTGCCAGCAGTCGAGCGGGGGGCCAATCACCTGCGCAGTATTTT. This encodes CASSRAGGQSPAQYF.

The chain uses TRBV19 and TRBJ2-5; TRBD1 matches at 7 bases. V gave up 3 bases and J gave up 5 bases; unmatched junction bases: 18. Germline V gives CDR1 LNHDA, CDR2 SQIVND (reference sequence). The CDR3 has 18 amino acids. CDR3 protein: CASSISLGQDPLWETQYF. The CDR3 DNA sequence: TGTGCCAGTAGTATTTCCCTCGGACAGGACCCTCTTTGGGAGACCCAGTACTTC. Using reference TRBV19 and TRBJ2-5 for the parts outside the CDR3, the full variable domain is DGGITQSPKYLFRKEGQNVTLSCEQNLNHDAMYWYRQDPGQGLRLIYYSQIVNDFQKGDIAEGYSVSREKKESFPLTVTSAQKNPTAFYLCASSISLGQDPLWETQYFGPGTRLLVL.

J is TRBJ2-1 and V is TRBV27; D is perhaps TRBD2 (6 bases). Germline CDR1 reads MNHEY; CDR2 reads SMNVEV (reference sequence). The CDR3 is made up of 13 amino acids. V was shortened by 5 bases and J by 7 bases, with 12 bases between the two germline ends. The CDR3 reads CASSQGLLNEQFF. In DNA form, the CDR3 reads TGTGCCAGCAGTCAGGGACTGCTAAATGAGCAGTTCTTC.

Only one count was recorded for this clone. The chain carries TRBV20-1 and TRBJ2-7, with D possibly being TRBD2 (5 bases). Germline assignment: CDR1 DFQATT and CDR2 SNEGSKA (reference sequence). This CDR3 spans 10 amino acids. Deletions cut 6 bases from V and 3 bases from J, with 6 bases between. This chain's CDR3 is CSAGDYEQYF. The CDR3 DNA reads TGCAGTGCCGGGGACTACGAGCAGTACTTC.

J is TRBJ1-2 and V is TRBV6-5; possibly TRBD1 for D (5 bases). This CDR3 region has 12 residues. V lost 2 bases and J 8 bases, leaving 9 bases between the germline ends. Germline CDR1 MNHEY, CDR2 SVGAGI. The DNA for the CDR3 is TGTGCCAGCAGTTACGCGGGGGGAGGCTACACCTTC. Translated, it gives CASSYAGGGYTF.

The chain carries TRBV6-5 and TRBJ2-7; D gene uncertain. CDR3 size: 14 residues. In germline, CDR1 is MNHEY, CDR2 SVGAGI. Deletions cut 2 bases from V and 4 bases from J, with 12 bases between. CDR3 DNA sequence: TGTGCCAGCAGTTACGGCGGTTACCCGTACGAGCAGTACTTC. Translating gives CASSYGGYPYEQYF.

This clone has a single count. The CDR3 protein is CASSWTTGPEQYF. The CDR3 DNA reads as TGTGCCAGCAGCTGGACCACAGGGCCCGAGCAGTACTTC. The chain employs TRBV5-4 and TRBJ2-7, with D possibly matching TRBD1 (6 bases). From germline, CDR1 is SGHNT and CDR2 YYREEE (reference sequence). V lost 3 bases, J lost 6 bases, and 13 bases lay in between. The CDR3 runs 13 residues. Combining the CDR3 with reference TRBV5-4 and TRBJ2-7 gives the whole variable domain ETGVTQSPTHLIKTRGQQVTLRCSSQSGHNTVSWYQQALGQGPQFIFQYYREEENGRGNFPPRFSGLQFPNYSSELNVNALELDDSALYLCASSWTTGPEQYFGPGTRLTVT.

J is TRBJ2-2 and V is TRBV25-1; D uncertain. The CDR3 loop spans 14 amino acids. Germline values: CDR1 MGHDK, CDR2 SYGVNS. The V end lost 4 bases, the J end lost 1 base, and 7 bases lay between the germline ends. The DNA of the CDR3 is TGTGCCAGCAGTGCCATGTGGAACACCGGGGAGCTGTTTTTT. Translated, it gives CASSAMWNTGELFF.

The chain couples TRBV10-1 to TRBJ2-3, with 8 bases identical to TRBD1. J was trimmed by 4 bases and V by 6 bases; bases with no gene match: 3. This CDR3 contains 13 residues. The germline gives CDR1 WNHNN, CDR2 SYGVQD (reference sequence). The CDR3: CASSVQGADTQYF. The CDR3 nucleotides are TGCGCCAGCAGCGTACAGGGGGCAGATACGCAGTATTTT.

This sequence joins TRBV29-1 and TRBJ1-1, with D possibly being TRBD1 (6 bases). This CDR3 contains 12 residues. The ends were cut back, 5 bases at V and 6 bases at J, with 13 bases in the middle. In germline, CDR1 is SQVTM, CDR2 ANQGSEA. DNA of the CDR3: TGCAGCGTTCAGGGGAGAGGAGCTGAAGCTTTCTTT. It specifies CSVQGRGAEAFF.

V and J are TRBV5-8 and TRBJ2-7; D may be TRBD2 (5 bases). Deletions cut 2 bases from V and 6 bases from J, with 12 bases between. The length of the CDR3 is 13 residues. Germline assignment: CDR1 SGHTS and CDR2 YDEGEE. The CDR3 DNA reads as TGTGCCAGCAGCTTTGACACTAGATCCGAGCAGTACTTC. Its protein is CASSFDTRSEQYF. The whole variable domain, remainder taken from reference TRBV5-8 and TRBJ2-7, is EAGVTQSPTHLIKTRGQQATLRCSPISGHTSVYWYQQALGLGLQFLLWYDEGEERNRGNFPPRFSGRQFPNYSSELNVNALELEDSALYLCASSFDTRSEQYFGPGTRLTVT.